The next 24 T cell receptor gamma chains were all read from a single sample in a study of human gamma delta and Vdelta1 T cells. TCRdb reanalyzed the PCR reads using CATT. The data show 400 to 450 gamma-chain clones, roughly 4.1% seen once. The sequenced material came from differentiated CD27- Vdelta1 gamma-delta T cells from blood. The receptors stem from a human donor in good health.

To note about this clone: The protein recorded in TCRdb matches a much larger clone and deviates from this DNA's translation at residue 2, suggesting a read error; the protein here is obtained by translating the DNA. The rearrangement links TRGV5 to TRGJ1 or TRGJ2. TCRdb supplies no J gene; here it was assigned by aligning the nucleotide sequence to germline. This CDR3 is 13 amino acids long. Germline CDR1 reads VINAFY; CDR2 reads YDVSNSKD. The CDR3 nucleotides are TGTACCACCTGGGAGAAGCCAGGGCATAAGAAACTCTTT. This sequence encodes CTTWEKPGHKKLF.

This clone was observed a few times. This may stem from a read error, because a much larger clone lies one nucleotide away. V is TRGV2 and J is TRGJ1 or TRGJ2. The CDR3 is made up of 15 amino acids. The junction had 9 bases not matched to a gene; V was cut back by 0 bases and J by 4 bases. The germline CDR1 and CDR2 sequences are EGSNGY and YDSYNSKV. The CDR3 DNA reads TGTGCCACCTGGGACGGGCCTAGGAAGTATTATAAGAAACTCTTT. Protein: CATWDGPRKYYKKLF.

With regard to this clone: TCRdb records a much larger clone's protein for this DNA, with a difference at residue 5 that likely arises from a read error; the protein given is the translation of the DNA. This chain links TRGV9 with TRGJ1 or TRGJ2. CDR3 length: 11 residues. Germline assignment: CDR1 GITISATS and CDR2 ISYDGTV (reference sequence). Trimming removed 5 bases from V and 10 bases from J; junction bases left unmatched: 8. CDR3 nucleotide sequence: TGTGCCTTGTGGGCGGTTGGCAAGAAACTCTTT. This gives the protein CALWAVGKKLF.

This clone was recorded a few times. Compared with germline, one end of the junction differs, possibly owing to a read error. This rearrangement joins TRGV9 to TRGJP. CDR3 length: 16 amino acids. The germline CDR1 and CDR2 sequences are GITISATS and ISYDGTV (reference sequence). CDR3 in DNA: TGTGCCTTGTGGGAGGTGCGGGAGGTGCGCAAAAAAATAAAGGTCTTT. This gives the protein CALWEVREVRKKIKVF.

V gene TRGV5 combines with J gene TRGJP1. No J gene was available from TCRdb, and it was assigned here by a germline match of the DNA. The V gene end was trimmed by 0 bases and the J gene end by 0 bases; junction bases not matched to a gene: 4. The germline V gene encodes CDR1 VINAFY and CDR2 YDVSNSKD. The CDR3 is 16 residues long. This CDR3 is CATWDRPDTTGWFKIF. The CDR3 bases are TGTGCCACCTGGGACAGGCCGGATACCACTGGTTGGTTCAAGATATTT.

This clone was recorded a few times. The translation of this DNA and the TCRdb protein of a much larger clone differ at residue 3, probably owing to a read error; the protein shown here is translated from the DNA. This chain uses TRGV9 with TRGJ1 or TRGJ2. Looked up from germline, CDR1 is GITISATS and CDR2 is ISYDGTV (reference sequence). The CDR3 consists of 16 residues. In DNA, the CDR3 is TGTGCCTGGTGGGAGCCCGACCGCCTGATCCATTATAAGAAACTCTTT. It codes for CAWWEPDRLIHYKKLF.

This clone was seen a handful of times. The chain carries TRGV5 and TRGJ1 or TRGJ2. In germline, CDR1 is VINAFY, CDR2 YDVSNSKD. CDR3 size: 12 residues. Trimming at V came to 8 bases and at J to 3 bases, leaving 7 bases not matched to a gene. The CDR3 is CATFDAYYKKLF. The CDR3 DNA reads TGTGCCACCTTTGATGCTTATTATAAGAAACTCTTT.

By sample share, this clone is large. One base separates it from a far larger clone, so it is likely a read error. Other DNA sequences in this sample translate to the same CDR3. The chain combines TRGV9 with TRGJ1 or TRGJ2. Germline CDR1 reads GITISATS; CDR2 reads ISYDGTV (reference sequence). CDR3 length equals 11 residues. The CDR3, as DNA: TGTGCCTTGTGGGAGGTTGGCAAGAAACTATTT. Translated: CALWEVGKKLF.

Points on this clone: With a far larger clone one base away, a read error is the likely cause. The sample carries other DNA sequences with the same CDR3. The chain has TRGV9 and TRGJ1 or TRGJ2. Germline lookup yields CDR1 GITISATS and CDR2 ISYDGTV (reference sequence). The CDR3 has 14 amino acids. The CDR3 protein is CALWETLVYYKKLF. In DNA form, the CDR3 reads TGTGCCTTATGGGAGACTCTGGTTTATTATAAGAAACTCTTT.

This rearrangement joins TRGV3 to TRGJ1 or TRGJ2. The J gene was not available in TCRdb and was assigned here by matching the DNA to germline segments. This CDR3 is 11 amino acids long. Trimming cost V 0 bases and J 12 bases; bases outside gene matches: 5. Germline CDR1 reads VTNTFY; CDR2 reads YDVSTARD (reference sequence). The CDR3 region is CATWDRQGKLF. In DNA form, the CDR3 reads TGTGCCACCTGGGACAGGCAGGGGAAACTCTTT.

This clone was seen only a few times. The TCRdb protein, from a much larger clone, departs from this DNA's translation at residue 6, likely by read error; the protein shown derives from the DNA. V and J are TRGV9 and TRGJ1 or TRGJ2. CDR1 and CDR2 (germline): GITISATS, ISYDGTV (reference sequence). V was pared by 3 bases and J by 3 bases, with 8 bases of the junction left unmatched. The CDR3 consists of 14 residues. CDR3 sequence: CALWEFLVYYKKLF. The CDR3 DNA is TGTGCCTTGTGGGAGTTTCTGGTTTATTATAAGAAACTCTTT.

With the J gene uncalled, the V gene is TRGV9. CDR1 and CDR2 from the germline V gene are GITISATS and ISYDGTV (reference sequence). The CDR3 loop spans 17 amino acids. CDR3 in DNA: TGTGCCTTGTGGGAGGCGAACCAAGTGTTGGGCAAAAAAAACAAGGTCTTT. Translation gives CALWEANQVLGKKNKVF.

This clone is termed medium-sized. The protein given by TCRdb reflects a much larger clone and differs at residue 4 from this DNA's translation, likely from a read error; the protein shown is the DNA's translation. The chain carries TRGV9 and TRGJ1 or TRGJ2. CDR3 length: 14 amino acids. V gave up 7 bases and J gave up 3 bases; unmatched junction bases: 12. Germline V gene lookup returns CDR1 GITISATS and CDR2 ISYDGTV (reference sequence). Here the CDR3 reads CALCETLVYYKKLF. The CDR3 DNA reads TGTGCCTTGTGTGAGACTCTGGTTTATTATAAGAAACTCTTT.

This clone ranks as medium-sized. A far larger clone is a single base away, which makes a read error likely. This same CDR3 is encoded by further DNA sequences in the sample. The gene calls are TRGV9 and TRGJ1 or TRGJ2. The germline V gene has CDR1 GITISATS and CDR2 ISYDGTV (reference sequence). The CDR3 sequence is 11 residues long. Trimming removed 0 bases from V and 10 bases from J; junction bases left unmatched: 3. The chain's CDR3 is CALWEVGKKLF. The CDR3 DNA is TGTGCCTTGTGGGAGGTGGGCAAGAAACTCTTT.

There are a few counts of this clone. A far bigger clonotype differs at one base, so this is likely a read error. The same CDR3 is also encoded by other DNA sequences in this sample. The V call is TRGV9, the J call TRGJ1 or TRGJ2. The CDR3 is made up of 11 amino acids. In germline, CDR1 is GITISATS, CDR2 ISYDGTV (reference sequence). V was clipped by 12 bases and J by 10 bases; unmatched bases: 15. CDR3 nucleotides: TGTGCCGGGTGGGAGGTGGGCAAGAAACTCTTT. This sequence encodes CAGWEVGKKLF.

As for this clone: TCRdb assigns this DNA the protein of a much larger clone, which departs from its translation at residue 4; this likely reflects a read error, and the protein shown comes from translating the DNA. The chain is built from TRGV9 and TRGJ1 or TRGJ2. In germline, CDR1 is GITISATS, CDR2 ISYDGTV (reference sequence). The CDR3 totals 12 residues. This chain's CDR3 is CALGEVQYKKLF. The CDR3 coding sequence is TGTGCCTTGGGGGAGGTGCAATATAAGAAACTCTTT.

This clone was picked up a small number of times. A far larger clone is off by one base, so a read error is likely. Other DNA sequences in the sample encode the same CDR3. The gene calls are TRGV9 and TRGJ1 or TRGJ2. Unmatched junction bases numbered 16, after V lost 3 bases and J lost 5 bases. CDR3 length: 16 amino acids. Per the germline V gene, CDR1 is GITISATS and CDR2 is ISYDGTV (reference sequence). The CDR3 spells CALWEPDRLIHYKKLF. The CDR3 coding sequence is TGTGCCTTGTGGGAGCCCGACCGCCTGATTCATTATAAGAAACTCTTT.

This clone was counted only a few times. For this DNA, TCRdb reports the protein of a much larger clone, which diverges at residue 7, most likely from a read error; the protein presented here is translated directly from the DNA. J is TRGJ1 or TRGJ2 and V is TRGV9. CDR1 is GITISATS, CDR2 ISYDGTV, per germline (reference sequence). The length of the CDR3 is 11 residues. V lost 1 base and J lost 10; bases outside the gene matches: 4. The CDR3 bases are TGTGCCTTGTGGGAGGTTTGCAAGAAACTCTTT. As protein: CALWEVCKKLF.

This clone has just a few counts. The protein in TCRdb stems from a much larger clone and differs at residue 7 from this DNA's translation, likely a read error; here the protein is translated from the DNA. This chain uses TRGV9 with TRGJ1 or TRGJ2. Per germline, CDR1 GITISATS and CDR2 ISYDGTV (reference sequence). V dropped 3 bases and J dropped 3; count of bases not matched to a gene: 8. There are 14 residues in the CDR3. This chain's CDR3 is CALWETPVYYKKLF. The CDR3 nucleotides read TGTGCCTTGTGGGAGACTCCGGTTTATTATAAGAAACTCTTT.

This clone was observed a few times. A far larger clone is a single base away, which makes a read error likely. J is TRGJ1 or TRGJ2 and V is TRGV3. Germline V gene lookup returns CDR1 VTNTFY and CDR2 YDVSTARD (reference sequence). The CDR3 extends over 13 amino acids. For the CDR3, the DNA is TGTGCCACTTGGGACAGCCTTTATTATAAGAAACTCTTT. As protein: CATWDSLYYKKLF.

Note on this clone: TCRdb's protein, taken from a much larger clone, differs from this DNA's translation at residue 8, likely owing to a read error; the protein displayed comes from the DNA. This chain links TRGV9 with TRGJ1 or TRGJ2. Germline CDR1 GITISATS, CDR2 ISYDGTV (reference sequence). The CDR3 has 14 residues. With 3 bases clipped from V and 3 bases from J, the junction kept 8 bases outside the gene matches. CDR3 bases: TGTGCCTTGTGGGAGACTCTGCTTTATTATAAGAAACTCTTT. Its translation is CALWETLLYYKKLF.

This clone was seen only a few times. An end of the junction does not agree with germline; a read error may underlie this. This chain connects TRGV9 to TRGJ1 or TRGJ2. This CDR3 comprises 14 residues. The germline gives CDR1 GITISATS, CDR2 ISYDGTV (reference sequence). The CDR3 DNA is TGTGCCTTGTGGGAGATTCTGTTTTATTATGAGAAACTCTTT. Translating gives CALWEILFYYEKLF.

This clone was counted only a few times. This DNA translates differently at residue 6 from the TCRdb protein, which is that of a much larger clone; a read error is likely, and the protein shown is the DNA's own translation. V and J are TRGV9 and TRGJP. The CDR3 runs 16 residues. From germline, CDR1 is GITISATS and CDR2 ISYDGTV (reference sequence). V was clipped by 3 bases and J by 7 bases; unmatched bases: 6. The CDR3 coding sequence is TGTGCCTTGTGGGAGATGCGGGAGTTGGGCAAAAAAATCAAGGTATTT. This sequence encodes CALWEMRELGKKIKVF.

This clone is medium-sized. TCRdb shows a much larger clone's protein in place of this DNA's translation, and the two differ at residue 4, likely through a read error; the protein shown is translated from the DNA. At the DNA level, this CDR3 is encoded by other sequences in the same sample as well. The V and J genes are TRGV9 and TRGJ1 or TRGJ2. The CDR3 loop spans 11 amino acids. Germline V gene lookup returns CDR1 GITISATS and CDR2 ISYDGTV (reference sequence). The CDR3 loop is CALREVGKKLF. The CDR3 DNA reads as TGTGCCTTGAGGGAGGTTGGCAAGAAACTCTTT.